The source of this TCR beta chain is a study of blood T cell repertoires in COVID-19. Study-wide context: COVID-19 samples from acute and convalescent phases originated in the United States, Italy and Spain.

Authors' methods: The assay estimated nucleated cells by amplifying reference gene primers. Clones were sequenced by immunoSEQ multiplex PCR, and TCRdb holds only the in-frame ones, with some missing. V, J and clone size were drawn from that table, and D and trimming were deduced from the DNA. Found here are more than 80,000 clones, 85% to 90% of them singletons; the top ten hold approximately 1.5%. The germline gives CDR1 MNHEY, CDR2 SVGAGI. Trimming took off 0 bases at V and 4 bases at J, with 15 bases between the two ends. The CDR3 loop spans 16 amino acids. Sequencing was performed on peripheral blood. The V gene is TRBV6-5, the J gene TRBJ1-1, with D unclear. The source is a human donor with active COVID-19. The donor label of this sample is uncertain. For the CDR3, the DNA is TGTGCCAGCAGTTACTCGAGGTTGAGACCGGCCACTGAAGCTTTCTTT. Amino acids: CASSYSRLRPATEAFF.